The rows below give T cell receptor beta chains drawn from one sample of a study of cytomegalovirus exposure and HLA in healthy donors. Only in-frame clones appear in the TCRdb table, and some are missing; sequencing was by immunoSEQ multiplex PCR. The data contain about 70,000 clones, 60% to 80% of them singletons. Sequencing was done on a sample of PBMCs. The receptors stem from a man in his forties or fifties in good health and CMV-seropositive. The CDR3 runs from the conserved cysteine through the conserved F or W. The D gene is left open where the match is weak. Clone size appears in some rows only: once, few, many, or a class for an expanded clone.

clone_size	j_call	v_call	d_call	cdr3_nt	cdr3_aa
NA	TRBJ2-1	TRBV5-5	TRBD2	TGTGCCAGCAGCTTGGTGACTAGCGGGAGGTACAATGAGCAGTTCTTC	CASSLVTSGRYNEQFF
NA	TRBJ1-5	TRBV4-1	TRBD1	TGCGCCAGCAGCCAAGATAGGAAAACGGGACAGCCCCAGCCCCAGCATTTT	CASSQDRKTGQPQPQHF
NA	TRBJ2-1	TRBV7-9	TRBD2	TGTGCCAGCAGCAAGCTAGCGGGAGTTGAGCAGTTCTTC	CASSKLAGVEQFF
NA	TRBJ2-7	TRBV5-1	NA	TGCGCCAGCAGCCAAGGGGACTCCTACGAGCAGTACTTC	CASSQGDSYEQYF
NA	TRBJ1-5	TRBV15	TRBD1	TGTGCCACCAGCAGCAGGGGGAGCAATCAGCCCCAGCATTTT	CATSSRGSNQPQHF
NA	TRBJ2-3	TRBV13	NA	TGTGCCAGCAGCTTTTATACGGGCACAGATACGCAGTATTTT	CASSFYTGTDTQYF
NA	TRBJ2-5	TRBV5-1	NA	TGCGCCAGCAGCTACCGTACCGGGCCCCTCTTCCGGGGGACCCAGTACTTC	CASSYRTGPLFRGTQYF
NA	TRBJ2-1	TRBV9	TRBD2	TGTGCCAGCAGCGTAGGCGTAGCGGGAGCTAATGAGCAGTTCTTC	CASSVGVAGANEQFF
few	TRBJ2-3	TRBV7-9	TRBD2	TGTGCCAGCAGCTCCCCTGGGAGGGGTACGCAGTATTTT	CASSSPGRGTQYF
NA	TRBJ2-2	TRBV7-2	NA	TGTGCCAGCAGCCCCAGGACTGGCCAACTCGGGGAGCTGTTTTTT	CASSPRTGQLGELFF
NA	TRBJ2-1	TRBV4-2	NA	TGTGCCAGCAGCCAAGAGAGTGTTGAGCAGTTCTTC	CASSQESVEQFF
NA	TRBJ1-1	TRBV11-2	NA	TGTGCCAGCAGTACTGCCCTCGGACACTTGAACACTGAAGCTTTCTTT	CASSTALGHLNTEAFF
NA	TRBJ1-1	TRBV6-1	NA	TGTGCCAGCAGGGTCCAGGAGGACACTGAAGCTTTCTTT	CASRVQEDTEAFF
few	TRBJ2-7	TRBV5-1	TRBD1	TGCGCCAGCAGCGCCGGACAGGGTCCCTACGAGCAGTACTTC	CASSAGQGPYEQYF
NA	TRBJ2-1	TRBV13	TRBD1	TGTGCCAGCAGCGGCAACAGGGGGGCCGGTGAGCAGTTCTTC	CASSGNRGAGEQFF
NA	TRBJ2-2	TRBV7-9	TRBD2	TGCCAAGTAGCGGGAGGATGGACCGGGGAGCTGTTTTTT	CQVAGGWTGELFF
NA	TRBJ1-2	TRBV6-1	NA	TGTGCCAGCAGTGAGCATACAGGAAATAACTATGGCTACACCTTC	CASSEHTGNNYGYTF
NA	TRBJ2-5	TRBV11-1	NA	TGTGCCAGCAGCTTATCGTCGTTGGAGACCCAGTACTTC	CASSLSSLETQYF
NA	TRBJ2-2	TRBV10-3	NA	TGTGCCATCAGTGAAGGGGTCGTGGACACCGGGGAGCTGTTTTTT	CAISEGVVDTGELFF
few	TRBJ2-7	TRBV6-5	NA	TGTGCCAGCAGTGCTCCAGGATGGATTTACGAGCAGTACTTC	CASSAPGWIYEQYF
NA	TRBJ1-5	TRBV2	NA	TGTGCCAGCGGCCGACAGAACAATCAGCCCCAGCATTTT	CASGRQNNQPQHF
NA	TRBJ1-4	TRBV7-3	TRBD1	TGTGCCAGCAGCTTGACCGGGACAGGGGGTGAAAAACTGTTTTTT	CASSLTGTGGEKLFF
NA	TRBJ2-2	TRBV5-1	NA	TGCGCCAGCAGCTTGCTTAGCAGGGTGAACACCGGGGAGCTGTTTTTT	CASSLLSRVNTGELFF
NA	TRBJ1-3	TRBV19	NA	TGTGCCACGAAGCTGTCTGGAAACACCATATATTTT	CATKLSGNTIYF
NA	TRBJ1-2	TRBV7-2	TRBD1	TGTGCCAGCAGCTTAGATGGTCTAGGGGGGACAGGGCGCGGCTACACCTTC	CASSLDGLGGTGRGYTF
NA	TRBJ2-3	TRBV19	NA	TGTGCCAGTAATAATCCTTTGGGGGCTTACGGGACAGATACGCAGTATTTT	CASNNPLGAYGTDTQYF
NA	TRBJ1-4	TRBV7-8	TRBD1	TGTGCCAGCAGCCCAGCTACAGGGGTCGGGAGTGAAAAACTGTTTTTT	CASSPATGVGSEKLFF
few	TRBJ1-2	TRBV30	NA	TGTGCCTGGGCAGCGGGGGGGATAGATGGCTACACCTTC	CAWAAGGIDGYTF
NA	TRBJ2-3	TRBV19	TRBD2	TGTGCCAGCACTCCGGGACTAGCGGGAGTGGAGAACACAGATACGCAGTATTTT	CASTPGLAGVENTDTQYF
NA	TRBJ1-2	TRBV6-5	TRBD1	TGTGCCAGCAGGCCCGGGACAGGGGTTGGCTACACCTTC	CASRPGTGVGYTF
NA	TRBJ2-7	TRBV6-1	NA	TGTGCCAGCGGCATCAACGAGCAGTACTTC	CASGINEQYF
NA	TRBJ2-7	TRBV5-4	TRBD1	TGTGCCAGCAGCTCAGGGACAGGAGGCGCCTACGAGCAGTACTTC	CASSSGTGGAYEQYF
NA	TRBJ2-1	TRBV28	NA	TGTGCCACCGCCTATTCTTCCAGGAATGAGCAGTTCTTC	CATAYSSRNEQFF
NA	TRBJ1-2	TRBV19	TRBD1	TGTGCCAGTAGTACAGGGGACAGGGCTAACTATGGCTACACCTTC	CASSTGDRANYGYTF
NA	TRBJ2-7	TRBV6-4	NA	TGTGCCAGCAGTCCCTCATACGACAGGCTCGACGAGCAGTACTTC	CASSPSYDRLDEQYF
once	TRBJ2-1	TRBV7-8	TRBD1	TGTGCCAGCAGCTTCCGGGTTAGGGGGCGCCGTGCCAATGAGCAGTTCTTC	CASSFRVRGRRANEQFF
NA	TRBJ2-5	TRBV7-9	NA	TGTGCCAGCAGCTTAGAGAGGGTGGGGGAGACCCAGTACTTC	CASSLERVGETQYF
NA	TRBJ2-1	TRBV14	TRBD2	TGTGCCAGCAGCCGAGCTAGCGGGGCCCACAATGAGCAGTTCTTC	CASSRASGAHNEQFF
few	TRBJ2-7	TRBV7-2	NA	TGTGCCAGCAGCCGGGAAGCCCACTACGAGCAGTACTTC	CASSREAHYEQYF
NA	TRBJ2-3	TRBV15	TRBD2	TGTGCCACCAGCAGAGTGGTGCTAGCGGGAGTTGGAGATACGCAGTATTTT	CATSRVVLAGVGDTQYF
few	TRBJ2-7	TRBV4-1	NA	TGCGCCAGCAGCCAAGGTCAGGGCGGCGGTTACGAGCAGTACTTC	CASSQGQGGGYEQYF
NA	TRBJ2-5	TRBV7-8	TRBD1	TGTGCCAGCAGCTCGATGGACAGGGGGCTGGATTCCCAGTACTTC	CASSSMDRGLDSQYF
NA	TRBJ2-7	TRBV21-1	NA	TGTGCCAGCAGCAGGGTCTTCCGGGGGTCGACCTACGAGCAGTACTTC	CASSRVFRGSTYEQYF
NA	TRBJ2-5	TRBV5-1	TRBD2	TGCGCCAGCAGCTTGGCCATGAGGACTAGCGGCCAAGAGACCCAGTACTTC	CASSLAMRTSGQETQYF
NA	TRBJ1-2	TRBV19	NA	TGTGCCAGTAGTTCCCACTACACCTTC	CASSSHYTF
NA	TRBJ2-7	TRBV18	NA	TGTGCCAGCTCGCGAGATTACAGGTACGAGCAGTACTTC	CASSRDYRYEQYF
NA	TRBJ2-3	TRBV19	NA	TGTGCCAGTAGTTCACTTGACACAGATACGCAGTATTTT	CASSSLDTDTQYF
few	TRBJ2-2	TRBV4-3	NA	TGCGCCAGCAGCCAAGAAGAGGGTAACACCGGGGAGCTGTTTTTT	CASSQEEGNTGELFF
NA	TRBJ2-2	TRBV25-1	NA	TGTGCCAGCAGTGAATATCGAGCTGCCACCGGGGAGCTGTTTTTT	CASSEYRAATGELFF
NA	TRBJ2-5	TRBV10-1	NA	TGCGCCAGAAGACAGAACCTACATCAAGAGACCCAGTACTTC	CARRQNLHQETQYF
NA	TRBJ1-2	TRBV18	TRBD1	TGTGCCAGCTCACCAAAGACAGGGGGCGCCTATGGCTACACCTTC	CASSPKTGGAYGYTF
NA	TRBJ1-1	TRBV5-1	NA	TGCGCCAGCAGCTTGGAACAGGCAAGCGAAGCTTTCTTT	CASSLEQASEAFF